The 12 T cell receptor beta chains below come from one sample, sequenced in a study of T cell changes during pregnancy in multiple sclerosis. The protocol was immunoSEQ multiplex PCR, while the TCRdb copy is restricted to in-frame clones and leaves out a portion. The sample lists around 5,400 clones, 81% seen once, with 15% to 20% in the top ten. This material consisted of CD8+ T cells from peripheral blood mononuclear cells, taken in the second trimester of pregnancy. These receptors all stem from a female donor in good health, enrolled as a control in a pregnancy study.

The chain joins TRBV19 to TRBJ2-2; 11 bases fit TRBD2. The CDR3 spans 16 residues. Germline V lookup: CDR1 LNHDA, CDR2 SQIVND (reference sequence). The V segment lost 4 bases and the J segment 8 bases; nucleotides outside the gene matches: 9. The CDR3 protein is CASSTLNRLAGGELFF. The CDR3 nucleotides read TGTGCCAGTAGTACCCTCAACAGACTAGCGGGGGGGGAGCTGTTTTTT.

The V call is TRBV29-1, the J call TRBJ1-4; D is undetermined. Between the trimmed V and J ends, which lost 7 bases and 10 bases, there was a span of 16 bases. CDR3 size: 12 residues. Germline CDR1 and CDR2: SQVTM and ANQGSEA. The DNA of the CDR3 is TGCAGCGCCTCCTTCCTACGGGGAAAACTGTTTTTT. It specifies CSASFLRGKLFF.

This chain connects TRBV19 to TRBJ2-1, with D possibly being TRBD2 (6 bases). CDR1 is LNHDA, CDR2 SQIVND, per germline (reference sequence). Trimming took off 2 bases at V and 11 bases at J, with 13 bases between the two ends. The CDR3 spans 13 residues. CDR3 in amino acids: CASSISIGRKQFF. CDR3 nucleotide sequence: TGTGCCAGTAGTATAAGCATCGGGAGAAAGCAGTTCTTC.

The chain links TRBV4-1 to TRBJ2-6, with D possibly being TRBD1 (5 bases). V lost 0 bases to trimming and J lost 2 bases, with 20 bases between them. Per the germline V gene, CDR1 is MGHRA and CDR2 is YSYEKL. This CDR3 contains 20 residues. The CDR3 is CASSQDHEILQGTGANVLTF. Here the CDR3 DNA reads TGCGCCAGCAGCCAAGATCATGAAATTCTCCAGGGTACTGGGGCCAACGTCCTGACTTTC.

The genes are TRBV7-3 and TRBJ1-1; 7 nucleotides agree with TRBD1. Germline lookup yields CDR1 SGHTA and CDR2 FQGTGA. Germline trimming cut 5 bases from V and 5 bases from J; bases unmatched to any gene: 5. The CDR3 has 13 residues. CDR3 protein: CASSPTGQTEAFF. The CDR3, as DNA: TGTGCCAGCAGCCCGACAGGGCAAACTGAAGCTTTCTTT.

The chain is built from TRBV5-1 and TRBJ2-7; TRBD1 agrees at 7 bases. Germline V gene sequence: CDR1 SGHRS, CDR2 YFSETQ. V was clipped by 4 bases and J by 8 bases; unmatched bases: 6. The CDR3 runs 12 residues. In nucleotides, the CDR3 is TGCGCCAGCAGCGGAGACAGGGCCAAGCAGTACTTC. This sequence encodes CASSGDRAKQYF.

J is TRBJ2-3 and V is TRBV7-9, with a weak D call TRBD1 (7 bases). The germline V gene has CDR1 SEHNR and CDR2 FQNEAQ (reference sequence). Trimming shortened V by 4 bases and J by 0 bases, and 17 bases separated the two germline ends. This CDR3 contains 17 residues. The CDR3 sequence: CASSSPGGQSSTDTQYF. The CDR3 coding sequence is TGTGCCAGCAGCTCCCCCGGGGGACAGTCTAGCACAGATACGCAGTATTTT. Combining the CDR3 with reference TRBV7-9 and TRBJ2-3 gives the whole variable domain DTGVSQNPRHKITKRGQNVTFRCDPISEHNRLYWYRQTLGQGPEFLTYFQNEAQLEKSRLLSDRFSAERPKGSFSTLEIQRTEQGDSAMYLCASSSPGGQSSTDTQYFGPGTRLTVL.

This chain links TRBV2 with TRBJ1-3; no reliable D call. The germline CDR1 and CDR2 sequences are SNHLY and FYNNEI. V was cut by 3 bases and J by 0 bases, with 12 bases left in between. The CDR3 is 16 amino acids. The DNA of the CDR3 is TGTGCCAGCAGTGACTGGGAGGACTTCTCTGGAAACACCATATATTTT. This codes for CASSDWEDFSGNTIYF.

The J gene is TRBJ2-7, the V gene TRBV7-9, with D possibly matching TRBD1 (6 bases). V gave up 4 bases and J gave up 4 bases, with 17 bases separating them. CDR1 SEHNR and CDR2 FQNEAQ come from the germline V gene (reference sequence). The CDR3 is 15 residues long. CDR3 in DNA: TGTGCCAGCAGCTCTCCTACCGACAGGAGATACGAGCAGTACTTC. Translating gives CASSSPTDRRYEQYF.

The count of this clone is one. The chain carries TRBV5-5 and TRBJ1-1; maybe TRBD1 (5 bases). Between the trimmed V and J ends, which lost 6 bases and 4 bases, there was a span of 19 bases. CDR1 is SGHKS, CDR2 YYEKEE, per germline (reference sequence). The CDR3 covers 15 residues. The CDR3 coding sequence is TGTGCCAGCACCCTCTTTATGGGACTAGGCACTGAAGCTTTCTTT. It yields the protein CASTLFMGLGTEAFF.

Here the CDR3 DNA reads TGTGCCAGCAGCCCGCGGGACAGGGGGTTCCTCTCTGGAAACACCATATATTTT. It translates to CASSPRDRGFLSGNTIYF. This chain uses TRBV7-6 with TRBJ1-3, with 11 bases that match TRBD1. CDR3 length equals 18 residues. Germline CDR1 reads SGHVS; CDR2 reads FNYEAQ. The V gene end was trimmed by 5 bases and the J gene end by 0 bases; junction bases not matched to a gene: 9. The variable domain in full, completed from reference TRBV7-6 and TRBJ1-3, reads GAGVSQSPRYKVTKRGQDVALRCDPISGHVSLYWYRQALGQGPEFLTYFNYEAQQDKSGLPNDRFSAERPEGSISTLTIQRTEQRDSAMYRCASSPRDRGFLSGNTIYFGEGSWLTVV.

V and J are TRBV4-3 and TRBJ2-3; 10 bases agree with TRBD2. Per the germline V gene, CDR1 is LGHNA and CDR2 is YSLEER. With V trimmed by 2 bases and J by 5 bases, 1 base remained unmatched. The CDR3 sequence is 14 residues long. This chain's CDR3 is CASSQLAGVDTQYF. Written as DNA, the CDR3 is TGCGCCAGCAGCCAACTAGCGGGGGTAGATACGCAGTATTTT.